The 15 T cell receptor beta chains below were found in one sample sequenced in a study of OX40 agonist ivuxolimab in advanced cancers. The method was immunoSEQ multiplex PCR; TCRdb's version includes in-frame clones alone and lacks a portion of them. The sample lists roughly 36,000 clones; roughly 80% were seen once. The starting material was CD4+ or CD8+ T cells sorted from blood, obtained in a trial of the OX40 agonist ivuxolimab. The origin of the receptors is an adult with an advanced solid tumor such as melanoma, head and neck, liver or kidney cancer.

The chain employs TRBV27 and TRBJ1-3, with TRBD1 identical over 7 bases. The CDR3 sequence is 14 residues long. Germline values: CDR1 MNHEY, CDR2 SMNVEV (reference sequence). After removal of 6 bases from V and 0 bases from J, the junction contained 2 bases not matched to a gene. The CDR3 is CASRTGPSGNTIYF. CDR3 nucleotide sequence: TGTGCCAGCAGGACAGGGCCCTCTGGAAACACCATATATTTT.

V and J are TRBV6-5 and TRBJ1-6; D might be TRBD1 (6 bases). CDR3 length: 14 amino acids. V lost 5 bases to trimming and J lost 9 bases, with 14 bases between them. The germline V gene encodes CDR1 MNHEY and CDR2 SVGAGI. DNA for the CDR3: TGTGCCAGCAGTGGGAACGAGGGGGGTTCACCCCTCCACTTT. Protein: CASSGNEGGSPLHF.

The chain links TRBV4-2 to TRBJ2-5; no clear D gene. Trimming removed 0 bases at V and 2 bases at J, with 16 bases between. The CDR3 consists of 17 residues. Germline values: CDR1 LGHNA, CDR2 YNFKEQ. In nucleotides, the CDR3 is TGTGCCAGCAGCCAAGACGTTACGGTGTCATCTCAAGAGACCCAGTACTTC. This gives the protein CASSQDVTVSSQETQYF.

The CDR3 sequence is CASSLAGGYSYGYTF. CDR3 in DNA: TGCGCCAGCAGCTTGGCGGGGGGGTATAGCTATGGCTACACCTTC. V usage is TRBV5-1 and J usage is TRBJ1-2, with D possibly TRBD1 on 5 matching bases. The ends were cut back, 0 bases at V and 4 bases at J, with 13 bases in the middle. This CDR3 has 15 residues. Per the germline V gene, CDR1 is SGHRS and CDR2 is YFSETQ.

This rearrangement joins TRBV4-1 to TRBJ2-3; 7 bases fit TRBD2. The V gene end was trimmed by 1 base and the J gene end by 2 bases; junction bases not matched to a gene: 9. This CDR3 contains 17 residues. Germline V CDR1 and CDR2: MGHRA, YSYEKL. The CDR3 here is CASSQGRASGHTDTQYF. The CDR3 nucleotides are TGCGCCAGCAGCCAAGGTAGGGCTAGCGGACACACAGATACGCAGTATTTT.

This clone was seen once. The gene calls are TRBV6-1 and TRBJ2-2, with D perhaps given as TRBD1 or TRBD2 (5 bases each). Germline V lookup: CDR1 MNHNS, CDR2 SASEGT. Trimming shortened V by 7 bases and J by 2 bases, and 11 bases separated the two germline ends. This CDR3 has 14 amino acids. CDR3 nucleotides: TGTGCCAGCATTGGGGGTCGAAACACCGGGGAGCTGTTTTTT. Amino acids: CASIGGRNTGELFF.

The chain is built from TRBV2 and TRBJ2-7; TRBD1 is a possible D gene (6 bases). CDR3 size: 13 residues. In germline, CDR1 is SNHLY, CDR2 FYNNEI. V lost 8 bases, J lost 2 bases, and 13 bases lay in between. CDR3 amino acids: CASRDTGTYEQYF. The CDR3 DNA reads TGTGCCAGCCGGGACACGGGTACCTACGAGCAGTACTTC.

This chain uses TRBV4-3 with TRBJ1-3; D not resolved. This CDR3 is built from 16 residues. Trimming left V 0 bases short and J 1 base short, with 10 bases between. Germline V CDR1 and CDR2: LGHNA, YSLEER. CDR3 in DNA: TGCGCCAGCAGCCAAGATCAGGTTTTATCTGGAAACACCATATATTTT. Translated: CASSQDQVLSGNTIYF.

The gene calls are TRBV6-1 and TRBJ1-2; perhaps TRBD1 as D (5 bases). CDR3 length equals 13 residues. The V gene lost 6 bases and the J gene lost 5 bases, with 13 bases spanning the gap. Per the germline V gene, CDR1 is MNHNS and CDR2 is SASEGT. The CDR3 protein is CASRLEGRYGYTF. The CDR3 nucleotides read TGTGCCAGCAGGCTGGAGGGGAGGTATGGCTACACCTTC.

The chain couples TRBV6-1 to TRBJ1-2; the match to TRBD1 covers 8 bases. The CDR3 is made up of 14 amino acids. The germline CDR1 and CDR2 sequences are MNHNS and SASEGT. The trim removed 5 bases at V and 3 bases at J, leaving 5 bases unmatched. CDR3 amino acids: CASSMTGVDYGYTF. The CDR3 DNA is TGTGCCAGCAGTATGACAGGGGTGGACTATGGCTACACCTTC.

The chain has TRBV11-2 and TRBJ2-2; tentative D call: TRBD2 (5 bases). The CDR3 covers 15 residues. Germline loops: CDR1 SGHAT, CDR2 FQNNGV. V dropped 1 base and J dropped 9 bases, with 15 bases sitting between them. CDR3 sequence (DNA): TGTGCCAGCAGCTTAGGGAATGAGGGCCTCAGGGAGCTGTTTTTT. This sequence encodes CASSLGNEGLRELFF.

This clone has only a few counts. This rearrangement joins TRBV7-9 to TRBJ2-7; 12 bases align to TRBD2. The CDR3 consists of 16 residues. CDR1 SEHNR and CDR2 FQNEAQ come from the germline V gene (reference sequence). V dropped 5 bases and J dropped 4; count of bases not matched to a gene: 9. DNA for the CDR3: TGTGCCAGCAGCACCCCTCGACTAGCGGGAGTGTACGAGCAGTACTTC. Its translation: CASSTPRLAGVYEQYF.

A single count supports this clone. This sequence joins TRBV27 and TRBJ1-2; 10 bases are shared with TRBD1. There are 14 residues in the CDR3. Germline V gene data show CDR1 as MNHEY and CDR2 as SMNVEV (reference sequence). V was pared by 6 bases and J by 6 bases, with 7 bases of the junction left unmatched. CDR3 DNA: TGTGCCAGCAGACCCTCCGGGACAGGGGATGGCTACACCTTC. Translation gives CASRPSGTGDGYTF.

This chain joins TRBV28 and TRBJ1-1; D is unclear. The CDR3 runs 14 residues. Trimming took 2 bases from V and 0 from J, leaving 7 bases between them. Germline lookup yields CDR1 MDHEN and CDR2 SYDVKM. Written as DNA, the CDR3 is TGTGCCAGCAGTTTACGTCCGTTGAACACTGAAGCTTTCTTT. This sequence encodes CASSLRPLNTEAFF. Full variable domain (outside the CDR3, taken from reference TRBV28 and TRBJ1-1): DVKVTQSSRYLVKRTGEKVFLECVQDMDHENMFWYRQDPGLGLRLIYFSYDVKMKEKGDIPEGYSVSREKKERFSLILESASTNQTSMYLCASSLRPLNTEAFFGQGTRLTVV.

The chain recombines TRBV7-6 with TRBJ1-6; 8 bases are a match to TRBD1. From germline, CDR1 is SGHVS and CDR2 FNYEAQ. The CDR3 loop spans 13 amino acids. The J segment lost 12 bases and the V segment lost 5 bases, leaving 6 bases of the junction unmatched. CDR3 DNA sequence: TGTGCCAGCAGCCCAGGACAGGGTCTACCCCTCCACTTT. This codes for CASSPGQGLPLHF.